This is a list of T cell receptor beta chains from one sample in a study of blood T cell repertoires in COVID-19. TCRdb keeps only in-frame clones here, not all; method: immunoSEQ multiplex PCR. The sample has about 140,000 clones, 84% seen once; the top ten hold 5.5% to 8%. The specimen sequenced was peripheral blood. The source of these receptors is a human donor in a cohort sampled during active COVID-19. CDR3s include the opening cysteine and the closing phenylalanine or tryptophan. The order of the fields is clone size, J gene, CDR3 length, D gene, V gene, CDR3 protein, CDR3 DNA. The D gene is left open where the match is weak. A row's size may be missing; if present it is once, few, many or a size class.

clone size: once
J gene: TRBJ1-1
CDR3 length: 14
D gene: .
V gene: TRBV28
CDR3 protein: CASRMTGSGTEAFF
CDR3 DNA: TGTGCCAGCAGGATGACAGGTTCCGGGACTGAAGCTTTCTTT

clone size: once
J gene: TRBJ2-2
CDR3 length: 16
D gene: TRBD1
V gene: TRBV4-3
CDR3 protein: CASSRQGISNTGELFF
CDR3 DNA: TGCGCCAGCAGCCGACAGGGGATTTCGAACACCGGGGAGCTGTTTTTT

clone size: .
J gene: TRBJ2-3
CDR3 length: 13
D gene: .
V gene: TRBV12-3/TRBV12-4
CDR3 protein: CASSLVEIDTQYF
CDR3 DNA: TGTGCCAGCAGTTTAGTTGAGATAGATACGCAGTATTTT

clone size: .
J gene: TRBJ1-5
CDR3 length: 16
D gene: .
V gene: TRBV4-1
CDR3 protein: CASSQDATGLNQPQHF
CDR3 DNA: TGCGCCAGCAGCCAAGATGCAACAGGGCTCAATCAGCCCCAGCATTTT

clone size: .
J gene: TRBJ1-1
CDR3 length: 13
D gene: .
V gene: TRBV5-1
CDR3 protein: CASSYQGNTEAFF
CDR3 DNA: TGCGCCAGCAGCTACCAGGGAAACACTGAAGCTTTCTTT

clone size: .
J gene: TRBJ1-2
CDR3 length: 14
D gene: TRBD1
V gene: TRBV9
CDR3 protein: CASSVGDRNYGYTF
CDR3 DNA: TGTGCCAGCAGCGTAGGGGACAGAAACTATGGCTACACCTTC

clone size: .
J gene: TRBJ2-2
CDR3 length: 16
D gene: TRBD2
V gene: TRBV7-6
CDR3 protein: CASSATSGGAPGELFF
CDR3 DNA: TGTGCCAGCAGCGCGACTAGCGGGGGGGCCCCCGGGGAGCTGTTTTTT

clone size: .
J gene: TRBJ1-5
CDR3 length: 16
D gene: TRBD1
V gene: TRBV4-2
CDR3 protein: CASSQDGDRANQPQHF
CDR3 DNA: TGTGCCAGCAGCCAAGATGGGGACAGAGCCAATCAGCCCCAGCATTTT

clone size: .
J gene: TRBJ1-4
CDR3 length: 16
D gene: TRBD1
V gene: TRBV2
CDR3 protein: CASKLDRVATNEKLFF
CDR3 DNA: TGTGCCAGTAAGCTAGACAGGGTGGCAACTAATGAAAAACTGTTTTTT

clone size: .
J gene: TRBJ2-1
CDR3 length: 14
D gene: .
V gene: TRBV7-2
CDR3 protein: CASSQGLFYNEQFF
CDR3 DNA: TGTGCCAGCAGCCAGGGACTTTTCTACAATGAGCAGTTCTTC

clone size: many
J gene: TRBJ2-1
CDR3 length: 12
D gene: TRBD1
V gene: TRBV5-1
CDR3 protein: CASSAEGRGRFF
CDR3 DNA: TGCGCCAGCAGCGCTGAAGGCAGGGGGAGGTTCTTC

clone size: .
J gene: TRBJ2-1
CDR3 length: 14
D gene: TRBD1
V gene: TRBV7-3
CDR3 protein: CASSLSGRGNEQFF
CDR3 DNA: TGTGCCAGCAGCTTATCGGGCAGGGGGAACGAGCAGTTCTTC

clone size: .
J gene: TRBJ1-2
CDR3 length: 14
D gene: .
V gene: TRBV27
CDR3 protein: CASSFRPEYNGYTF
CDR3 DNA: TGTGCCAGCAGTTTTCGTCCGGAGTATAATGGCTACACCTTC

clone size: .
J gene: TRBJ1-3
CDR3 length: 16
D gene: TRBD1
V gene: TRBV5-6
CDR3 protein: CASSSTGTGSRNTIYF
CDR3 DNA: TGTGCCAGCAGCTCAACCGGGACAGGGAGTAGAAACACCATATATTTT

clone size: .
J gene: TRBJ2-1
CDR3 length: 15
D gene: TRBD2
V gene: TRBV29-1
CDR3 protein: CSVEWTSGGLNEQFF
CDR3 DNA: TGCAGCGTTGAGTGGACTAGCGGGGGCCTCAATGAGCAGTTCTTC

clone size: few
J gene: TRBJ1-5
CDR3 length: 17
D gene: TRBD1
V gene: TRBV5-1
CDR3 protein: CASSPFPGDRGDQPQHF
CDR3 DNA: TGCGCCAGCAGCCCTTTCCCCGGGGACAGGGGCGATCAGCCCCAGCATTTT

clone size: .
J gene: TRBJ1-1
CDR3 length: 14
D gene: .
V gene: TRBV18
CDR3 protein: CASSLTDTYTEAFF
CDR3 DNA: TGTGCCAGCTCACTTACCGACACTTACACTGAAGCTTTCTTT

clone size: .
J gene: TRBJ1-2
CDR3 length: 14
D gene: .
V gene: TRBV6-6
CDR3 protein: CATLGDGNYYGYTF
CDR3 DNA: TGTGCCACCCTCGGGGATGGGAATTACTATGGCTACACCTTC

clone size: .
J gene: TRBJ2-3
CDR3 length: 14
D gene: TRBD1
V gene: TRBV18
CDR3 protein: CASSSGGGTDTQYF
CDR3 DNA: TGTGCCAGCTCGTCAGGGGGCGGCACAGATACGCAGTATTTT

clone size: .
J gene: TRBJ2-2
CDR3 length: 11
D gene: .
V gene: TRBV30
CDR3 protein: CAWRALGELFF
CDR3 DNA: TGTGCCTGGAGGGCCCTGGGGGAGCTGTTTTTT

clone size: .
J gene: TRBJ2-1
CDR3 length: 15
D gene: TRBD2
V gene: TRBV2
CDR3 protein: CASSATSGGNNEQFF
CDR3 DNA: TGTGCCAGCAGTGCAACTAGCGGAGGAAACAATGAGCAGTTCTTC

clone size: .
J gene: TRBJ2-1
CDR3 length: 16
D gene: TRBD2
V gene: TRBV4-1
CDR3 protein: CASSQPGLAGNNEQFF
CDR3 DNA: TGCGCCAGCAGCCAGCCGGGACTAGCGGGTAACAATGAGCAGTTCTTC

clone size: .
J gene: TRBJ2-3
CDR3 length: 15
D gene: TRBD2
V gene: TRBV6-5
CDR3 protein: CASSLLAGSTDTQYF
CDR3 DNA: TGTGCCAGCAGCCTCCTAGCGGGTAGCACAGATACGCAGTATTTT

clone size: .
J gene: TRBJ2-5
CDR3 length: 15
D gene: TRBD2
V gene: TRBV5-8
CDR3 protein: CASSSGTSGQETQYF
CDR3 DNA: TGTGCCAGCAGCTCCGGGACTAGCGGGCAAGAGACCCAGTACTTC

clone size: .
J gene: TRBJ1-2
CDR3 length: 13
D gene: TRBD1
V gene: TRBV5-5
CDR3 protein: CASSFTGVFGYTF
CDR3 DNA: TGTGCCAGCAGCTTTACAGGGGTATTTGGCTACACCTTC

clone size: .
J gene: TRBJ2-5
CDR3 length: 16
D gene: .
V gene: TRBV30
CDR3 protein: CAWSGGLVGARGTQYF
CDR3 DNA: TGTGCCTGGAGTGGAGGTCTGGTGGGTGCGAGAGGGACCCAGTACTTC

clone size: .
J gene: TRBJ1-4
CDR3 length: 15
D gene: .
V gene: TRBV5-5
CDR3 protein: CASSFQDLANEKLFF
CDR3 DNA: TGTGCCAGCAGCTTCCAGGACTTAGCTAATGAAAAACTGTTTTTT

clone size: .
J gene: TRBJ1-6
CDR3 length: 15
D gene: .
V gene: TRBV7-9
CDR3 protein: CASRSGQGGNSPLHF
CDR3 DNA: TGTGCCAGCAGGTCGGGGCAGGGAGGCAATTCACCCCTCCACTTT

clone size: .
J gene: TRBJ2-2
CDR3 length: 14
D gene: .
V gene: TRBV10-3
CDR3 protein: CAIWQGSNTGELFF
CDR3 DNA: TGTGCCATCTGGCAGGGTTCGAACACCGGGGAGCTGTTTTTT

clone size: .
J gene: TRBJ2-3
CDR3 length: 15
D gene: .
V gene: TRBV19
CDR3 protein: CASSLLGSMSDTQYF
CDR3 DNA: TGTGCCAGTAGTTTACTAGGGAGCATGTCAGATACGCAGTATTTT

clone size: .
J gene: TRBJ1-3
CDR3 length: 15
D gene: .
V gene: TRBV2
CDR3 protein: CASSGIAPTGNTIYF
CDR3 DNA: TGTGCCAGCAGTGGAATTGCACCTACTGGAAACACCATATATTTT

clone size: .
J gene: TRBJ1-2
CDR3 length: 13
D gene: .
V gene: TRBV12-5
CDR3 protein: CASGLVGGVGYTF
CDR3 DNA: TGTGCTAGTGGTTTGGTAGGAGGGGTTGGCTACACCTTC

clone size: .
J gene: TRBJ2-1
CDR3 length: 18
D gene: TRBD2
V gene: TRBV13
CDR3 protein: CASSGDPTSGVSYNEQFF
CDR3 DNA: TGTGCCAGCAGCGGTGACCCGACTAGCGGGGTCTCCTACAATGAGCAGTTCTTC

clone size: .
J gene: TRBJ2-7
CDR3 length: 14
D gene: TRBD1
V gene: TRBV6-5
CDR3 protein: CASRRGQGVGEQYF
CDR3 DNA: TGTGCCAGCAGAAGAGGACAGGGGGTCGGCGAGCAGTACTTC

clone size: .
J gene: TRBJ2-7
CDR3 length: 14
D gene: TRBD1
V gene: TRBV7-7
CDR3 protein: CATVVGQGSYEQYF
CDR3 DNA: TGTGCTACCGTGGTGGGACAGGGATCCTACGAGCAGTACTTC

clone size: .
J gene: TRBJ2-1
CDR3 length: 13
D gene: .
V gene: TRBV7-8
CDR3 protein: CASSLAIGDEQFF
CDR3 DNA: TGTGCCAGCAGCTTAGCGATCGGGGATGAGCAGTTCTTC

clone size: once
J gene: TRBJ2-1
CDR3 length: 16
D gene: TRBD1
V gene: TRBV18
CDR3 protein: CASSPLSTGTGNEQFF
CDR3 DNA: TGTGCCAGCTCACCCCTATCCACCGGGACAGGGAATGAGCAGTTCTTC

clone size: .
J gene: TRBJ1-4
CDR3 length: 18
D gene: TRBD1
V gene: TRBV4-2
CDR3 protein: CASSQDGTGGTTNEKLFF
CDR3 DNA: TGTGCCAGCAGCCAAGATGGGACAGGGGGCACAACTAATGAAAAACTGTTTTTT

clone size: .
J gene: TRBJ2-2
CDR3 length: 15
D gene: TRBD2
V gene: TRBV11-2
CDR3 protein: CASSLAGGVSGELFF
CDR3 DNA: TGTGCCAGCAGCTTAGCCGGGGGGGTGTCCGGGGAGCTGTTTTTT

clone size: .
J gene: TRBJ2-3
CDR3 length: 16
D gene: .
V gene: TRBV7-2
CDR3 protein: CANPDPQGPSTDTQYF
CDR3 DNA: TGTGCCAACCCCGATCCACAGGGCCCTAGCACAGATACGCAGTATTTT

clone size: .
J gene: TRBJ2-5
CDR3 length: 13
D gene: TRBD1
V gene: TRBV11-1
CDR3 protein: CASRTGAGETQYF
CDR3 DNA: TGTGCCAGCAGAACAGGGGCGGGAGAGACCCAGTACTTC

clone size: .
J gene: TRBJ2-6
CDR3 length: 20
D gene: TRBD2
V gene: TRBV11-3
CDR3 protein: CASSFGGDWGLGSGANVLTF
CDR3 DNA: TGTGCCAGCAGCTTCGGGGGGGACTGGGGGCTTGGCTCTGGGGCCAACGTCCTGACTTTC

clone size: .
J gene: TRBJ1-5
CDR3 length: 12
D gene: .
V gene: TRBV6-5
CDR3 protein: CASRQGNQPQHF
CDR3 DNA: TGTGCCAGTCGACAGGGCAATCAGCCCCAGCATTTT

clone size: .
J gene: TRBJ2-1
CDR3 length: 18
D gene: .
V gene: TRBV7-3
CDR3 protein: CASSHPADGGGRYNEQFF
CDR3 DNA: TGTGCCAGCAGCCACCCCGCGGATGGCGGGGGCCGCTACAATGAGCAGTTCTTC

clone size: once
J gene: TRBJ2-2
CDR3 length: 15
D gene: TRBD1
V gene: TRBV4-1
CDR3 protein: CASSRGQGNTGELFF
CDR3 DNA: TGCGCCAGCAGCCGTGGACAGGGTAACACCGGGGAGCTGTTTTTT

clone size: few
J gene: TRBJ2-7
CDR3 length: 14
D gene: TRBD1
V gene: TRBV6-2/TRBV6-3
CDR3 protein: CASSLRDSGYEQYF
CDR3 DNA: TGTGCCAGCAGTTTACGGGACAGTGGCTACGAGCAGTACTTC

clone size: .
J gene: TRBJ1-1
CDR3 length: 14
D gene: .
V gene: TRBV15
CDR3 protein: CATSRDGTGTEAFF
CDR3 DNA: TGTGCCACCAGCAGAGATGGCACGGGTACTGAAGCTTTCTTT

clone size: few
J gene: TRBJ1-1
CDR3 length: 13
D gene: TRBD1
V gene: TRBV10-3
CDR3 protein: CAIGRDRDTEAFF
CDR3 DNA: TGTGCCATCGGGCGGGACAGGGACACTGAAGCTTTCTTT

clone size: .
J gene: TRBJ1-4
CDR3 length: 16
D gene: .
V gene: TRBV29-1
CDR3 protein: CSGILSDEATNEKLFF
CDR3 DNA: TGCAGCGGGATATTATCAGACGAGGCAACTAATGAAAAACTGTTTTTT

clone size: .
J gene: TRBJ1-2
CDR3 length: 14
D gene: TRBD1
V gene: TRBV2
CDR3 protein: CASIQRTGGDGYTF
CDR3 DNA: TGTGCCAGCATCCAGAGGACAGGGGGAGATGGCTACACCTTC

clone size: .
J gene: TRBJ1-6
CDR3 length: 14
D gene: .
V gene: TRBV7-2
CDR3 protein: CASSLSGMESPLHF
CDR3 DNA: TGTGCCAGCAGCTTATCCGGGATGGAGTCACCCCTCCACTTT

clone size: .
J gene: TRBJ1-4
CDR3 length: 15
D gene: TRBD1
V gene: TRBV6-1
CDR3 protein: CASRPLRDREEKLFF
CDR3 DNA: TGTGCCAGCAGACCCTTAAGGGACAGGGAAGAAAAACTGTTTTTT

clone size: .
J gene: TRBJ1-2
CDR3 length: 15
D gene: .
V gene: TRBV7-8
CDR3 protein: CASSLAQGRIYGYTF
CDR3 DNA: TGTGCCAGCAGCTTAGCACAGGGACGAATCTATGGCTACACCTTC

clone size: .
J gene: TRBJ2-3
CDR3 length: 15
D gene: TRBD1
V gene: TRBV28
CDR3 protein: CASRETGASTDTQYF
CDR3 DNA: TGTGCCAGCAGGGAGACAGGGGCGAGCACAGATACGCAGTATTTT

clone size: .
J gene: TRBJ1-2
CDR3 length: 14
D gene: TRBD1
V gene: TRBV2
CDR3 protein: CASALLRDSYGYTF
CDR3 DNA: TGTGCCAGCGCGTTACTCCGGGACAGCTATGGCTACACCTTC

clone size: .
J gene: TRBJ1-5
CDR3 length: 15
D gene: .
V gene: TRBV30
CDR3 protein: CAWTLQGHVNQPQHF
CDR3 DNA: TGTGCCTGGACTCTCCAGGGTCATGTTAATCAGCCCCAGCATTTT